The next 20 T cell receptor beta chains were all read from a single sample in a study of control samples from healthy donors and cancer patients. TCRdb keeps only in-frame clones here, not all; method: immunoSEQ multiplex PCR. The sample carries roughly 150,000 clones, under 95% recorded once. Sequencing was done on a sample of blood. These receptor sequences come from a man aged 18 to 30 in good health.

The rearrangement joins TRBV18 to TRBJ1-5, with 7 bases matching TRBD1. V was pared by 5 bases and J by 5 bases, with 6 bases of the junction left unmatched. This CDR3 is 14 amino acids long. Germline assignment: CDR1 KGHSH and CDR2 LQKENI. The chain's CDR3 is CASSSTGAHQPQHF. The CDR3 bases are TGTGCCAGCTCATCCACAGGGGCCCATCAGCCCCAGCATTTT.

The chain is built from TRBV24-1 and TRBJ2-3; possible D gene TRBD1, 5 bases. The germline V gene has CDR1 KGHDR and CDR2 SFDVKD. The CDR3 sequence is 15 residues long. The V end lost 4 bases, the J end lost 0 bases, and 10 bases lay between the germline ends. The chain's CDR3 is CATSERGSSTDTQYF. In DNA form, the CDR3 reads TGTGCCACCAGTGAAAGGGGAAGCAGCACAGATACGCAGTATTTT.

The V and J genes are TRBV6-5 and TRBJ2-3; a weak D match, TRBD2 (5 bases). Between the trimmed V and J ends, which lost 2 bases and 8 bases, there was a span of 14 bases. This CDR3 has 14 residues. Looked up from germline, CDR1 is MNHEY and CDR2 is SVGAGI. CDR3 DNA: TGTGCCAGCAGTTACGGGCGGGCAGCAGGTACGCAGTATTTT. Translated, it gives CASSYGRAAGTQYF.

The chain has TRBV3-1 (or the pseudogene TRBV3-2) and TRBJ2-1; the match to TRBD1 covers 8 bases. Trimming cost V 0 bases and J 5 bases; bases outside gene matches: 12. Germline loops: CDR1 LGHDT, CDR2 YNNKEL (reference sequence). There are 18 residues in the CDR3. In DNA, the CDR3 is TGTGCCAGCAGCCAAGATTGGGGTGGAAGGGGACAGGACAATGAGCAGTTCTTC. It yields the protein CASSQDWGGRGQDNEQFF.

The chain carries TRBV6-5 and TRBJ2-7, with 7 bases fitting TRBD2. The ends lost 2 bases at V and 6 bases at J; junction bases unmatched: 4. CDR1 MNHEY and CDR2 SVGAGI come from the germline V gene. CDR3 length: 13 amino acids. The chain's CDR3 is CASSYAGGIEQYF. In DNA, the CDR3 is TGTGCCAGCAGTTACGCCGGGGGGATCGAGCAGTACTTC.

The chain employs TRBV7-6 and TRBJ2-3; 13 positions agree with TRBD2. Unmatched junction bases numbered 13, after V lost 5 bases and J lost 5 bases. CDR1 is SGHVS, CDR2 FNYEAQ, per germline. The CDR3 spans 18 residues. CDR3 DNA: TGTGCCAGCAGCCGGAACGTTCGACTAGCGGGAGGAATAGATACGCAGTATTTT. It encodes CASSRNVRLAGGIDTQYF.

V usage is TRBV6-1 and J usage is TRBJ2-1; D is possibly TRBD1 (5 bases). V lost 2 bases to trimming and J lost 2 bases, with 7 bases between them. The CDR3 is 14 amino acids. Germline lookup yields CDR1 MNHNS and CDR2 SASEGT. The CDR3 region is CASSEQGTYNEQFF. In DNA, the CDR3 is TGTGCCAGCAGTGAACAGGGTACCTACAATGAGCAGTTCTTC.

The chain links TRBV9 to TRBJ2-7; TRBD1 matches 7 bases. Germline trimming cut 2 bases from V and 3 bases from J; bases unmatched to any gene: 5. Per the germline V gene, CDR1 is SGDLS and CDR2 is YYNGEE. This CDR3 has 14 amino acids. CDR3 bases: TGTGCCAGCAGCGTGTCAGGGGGTATCTACGAGCAGTACTTC. This translates into CASSVSGGIYEQYF.

The chain has TRBV5-6 and TRBJ1-2; unclear D gene. With 4 bases removed from V and 7 bases from J, the gap between germline ends came to 20 bases. The CDR3 is 15 residues long. CDR1 is SGHDT, CDR2 YYEEEE, per germline. The CDR3 here is CASSPSKVVYTGYTF. As DNA, the CDR3 is TGTGCCAGCAGCCCCTCGAAGGTTGTGTATACTGGCTACACCTTC.

CDR3 sequence (DNA): TGTGCCAGCAGTCCCTCCCGGACTAGCGGGTTCTCTTCTGGGGCCAACGTCCTGACTTTC. It codes for CASSPSRTSGFSSGANVLTF. J is TRBJ2-6 and V is TRBV6-6; 11 positions agree with TRBD2. The CDR3 length is 20 residues. From germline, CDR1 is MNHNY and CDR2 SVGAGI (reference sequence). The junction had 13 bases not matched to a gene; V was cut back by 5 bases and J by 1 base.

In regard to this clone: Germline is not matched at one junction end, which may reflect a read error. The chain links TRBV28 to TRBJ1-3; D ambiguous. The CDR3 sequence is 14 residues long. Germline CDR1 reads MDHEN; CDR2 reads SYDVKM. CDR3: CASRLYGSGNTIYF. The CDR3 DNA is TGTGCCAGCAGATTATATGGGTCCGGAAACACCATATATTTT.

The chain employs TRBV5-6 and TRBJ2-3; D is uncertain. Germline V gene data show CDR1 as SGHDT and CDR2 as YYEEEE. CDR3 length: 14 residues. Deletions cut 2 bases from V and 2 bases from J, with 9 bases between. The CDR3 region is CASSFDTTTDTQYF. The CDR3 DNA reads as TGTGCCAGCAGCTTCGACACGACCACAGATACGCAGTATTTT. Complete variable domain (other parts from reference TRBV5-6 and TRBJ2-3): DAGVTQSPTHLIKTRGQQVTLRCSPKSGHDTVSWYQQALGQGPQFIFQYYEEEERQRGNFPDRFSGHQFPNYSSELNVNALLLGDSALYLCASSFDTTTDTQYFGPGTRLTVL.

The V and J genes are TRBV28 and TRBJ1-4; the D is unclear. The germline V gene encodes CDR1 MDHEN and CDR2 SYDVKM. V shed 2 bases and J shed 8 bases, with 9 bases lying between them. The CDR3 runs to 13 residues. The CDR3 nucleotides are TGTGCCAGCAGTTTACCACTCATAGAAAAACTGTTTTTT. It codes for CASSLPLIEKLFF.

The chain links TRBV4-2 to TRBJ2-7; TRBD2 matches 11 bases. The V gene end was trimmed by 1 base and the J gene end by 2 bases; junction bases not matched to a gene: 4. The CDR3 runs to 16 residues. CDR1 and CDR2 from the germline V gene are LGHNA and YNFKEQ. CDR3 nucleotides: TGTGCCAGCAGCCAAGCCGGGACTAGCGGTCCCTACGAGCAGTACTTC. Encoded protein: CASSQAGTSGPYEQYF.

This chain uses TRBV6-2 or TRBV6-3 with TRBJ2-7; 7 nucleotides align to TRBD2. Germline CDR1 and CDR2: MNHEY and SVGEGT. The junction had 8 bases not matched to a gene; V was cut back by 3 bases and J by 6 bases. The length of the CDR3 is 14 residues. The CDR3 reads CASSYSSGTSEQYF. For the CDR3, the DNA is TGTGCCAGCAGTTATTCGAGCGGGACGAGCGAGCAGTACTTC.

V is TRBV11-2 and J is TRBJ2-1; D gene uncertain. The CDR3 runs to 15 residues. V was shortened by 3 bases and J by 0 bases, with 9 bases between the two germline ends. The germline CDR1 and CDR2 sequences are SGHAT and FQNNGV. CDR3 sequence: CASSFEVSSYNEQFF. The CDR3 DNA is TGTGCCAGCAGCTTCGAAGTGAGCTCCTACAATGAGCAGTTCTTC.

This chain connects TRBV28 to TRBJ2-7; TRBD1 might be the D (5 bases). Germline assignment: CDR1 MDHEN and CDR2 SYDVKM. Trimming removed 10 bases from V and 6 bases from J, with 19 bases in between. This CDR3 has 13 amino acids. For the CDR3, the DNA is TGTGCCATCCAAGGGGCCTATATCGGCGAGCAGTACTTC. It yields the protein CAIQGAYIGEQYF.

V and J are TRBV9 and TRBJ2-2; unclear D gene. This CDR3 is 14 amino acids long. The V gene's germline CDR1 is SGDLS and CDR2 YYNGEE. V gave up 0 bases and J gave up 6 bases, with 9 bases separating them. The CDR3 here is CASSVVRASGELFF. The CDR3 DNA is TGTGCCAGCAGCGTAGTAAGGGCTTCCGGGGAGCTGTTTTTT.

This chain uses TRBV7-8 with TRBJ1-1; D unresolved. Looked up from germline, CDR1 is SGHVS and CDR2 is FQNEAQ. The CDR3 length is 14 residues. Trimming took off 0 bases at V and 1 base at J, with 6 bases between the two ends. CDR3 sequence reads: CASSLAPGNTEAFF. CDR3 DNA: TGTGCCAGCAGCTTAGCGCCAGGGAACACTGAAGCTTTCTTT.

This clone was detected only a few times. The chain is built from TRBV3-1 (or the pseudogene TRBV3-2) and TRBJ1-4; D ambiguous. The germline V gene has CDR1 LGHDT and CDR2 YNNKEL (reference sequence). V lost 5 bases and J 8 bases, leaving 15 bases between the germline ends. CDR3 length: 14 residues. The CDR3 nucleotides read TGTGCCAGCAGCTTTGTACCAGGTGGGGAAAAACTGTTTTTT. This encodes CASSFVPGGEKLFF.